These 3 T cell receptor beta chains came from one sample sequenced in a study of T cell repertoires in cytomegalovirus infection. TCRdb redid the calling of the reads with MiXCR, one entry per CDR3 protein. The top ten hold roughly a tenth of the sample, which has roughly 500,000 distinct CDR3 sequences, around 10% seen once. Sequencing was done on a sample of PBMCs. The receptors come from a human donor in good health (CMV status not recorded). Some clones in this sample may be carry-over from other donors' samples.

This clonotype appeared a few times. The rearrangement joins TRBV2 to TRBJ1-4, with 7 bases aligning to TRBD1. Per the germline V gene, CDR1 is SNHLY and CDR2 is FYNNEI. This CDR3 is built from 14 residues. V lost 8 bases and J lost 5; bases outside the gene matches: 8. CDR3 bases: TGTGCCAGCGGGGGGACAGCTCAAAATGAAAAACTGTTTTTT. It codes for CASGGTAQNEKLFF.

This clonotype was recorded a few times. The rearrangement uses TRBV7-9 and TRBJ2-5; D is perhaps TRBD1 (5 bases). Per germline, CDR1 SEHNR and CDR2 FQNEAQ (reference sequence). The CDR3 runs to 13 residues. Between the trimmed V and J ends, which lost 4 bases and 4 bases, there was a span of 10 bases. The DNA of the CDR3 is TGTGCCAGCAGCTCAGGGCCAGCAGAGACCCAGTACTTC. Protein: CASSSGPAETQYF.

The chain combines TRBV3-1 with TRBJ2-5; the D is unclear. Trimming shortened V by 4 bases and J by 4 bases, and 13 bases separated the two germline ends. This CDR3 is built from 14 residues. Germline V gives CDR1 LGHDT, CDR2 YNNKEL (reference sequence). This chain's CDR3 is CASSPSPRPETQYF. As DNA, the CDR3 is TGTGCCAGCAGCCCCTCGCCCAGACCAGAGACCCAGTACTTC.